The sequence of this T cell receptor beta chain was determined in a study of blood T cell repertoires in COVID-19 (dated by TCRdb to 2020 to 2022). Describing the broader study: The collaborator samples originated in the United States, Italy and Spain and spanned the acute and convalescent phases of COVID-19. Samples were obtained from the ongoing ImmuneRACE study (first 160 participants) and from over 1,000 subjects provided by 6 global collaborators. HLA class I and class II types, where available, came from metadata supplied by the sample provider rather than from assay-based typing. The repertoires were released in a freely available public database intended as a resource for research on the immune response to SARS-CoV-2. Subjects who had been exposed to COVID-19, were actively infected with it, or had recovered from it provided the deeply sampled blood TCRbeta repertoires that made up the dataset. The sample metadata nearly always contained a de-identified subject ID, COVID-19 status, age in years and sex. The prospective study material was composed of cDNA or gDNA derived from T cells, B-cell-depleted T cells, or PBMCs.

General findings and caveats noted by the study authors: The amount of clinical and demographic metadata varied by source and participant and was provided uncurated.

The immunoSEQ Assay, a bias-controlled multiplex PCR, was used to amplify TCRbeta CDR3 regions from genomic DNA. The authors' analysis ran thus. The number of nucleated cells in each sample was estimated by amplification of reference gene primers within the assay. To quantify the absolute abundance of each unique TCRbeta CDR3 rearrangement, sequence reads were collapsed and filtered. Productive Simpson clonality was computed per sample as the square root of Simpson's diversity index over productive rearrangements. In TCRdb, the immuneACCESS table is reduced to in-frame sequences with V and J assigned. These tables do not hold every clone; where another copy was compared, an unresolved V gene accounts for under half, and the others remain unexplained. The V and J calls and clone size were taken over from that table, and D and trimming were inferred from the DNA. In all, the sample holds 300,000 to 400,000 clones, and approximately 86% of those were seen once. Clones ranked in the top ten supply under 3% of the sample.

CDR1 is given as SGHAT and CDR2 as FQNNGV, both from the germline V gene. Counted from cysteine to phenylalanine, this CDR3 has 13 amino acids. Just the 39-base CDR3 DNA is kept, in frame starting at base 1. The V end gives up 0 bases and the J end 6 bases, leaving 2 bases in the junction not matched to a gene. The collaborating institutions used their own protocols to collect whole blood in K2EDTA tubes. For TCRbeta analysis, collaborator samples were shipped as frozen whole blood, as isolated PBMCs, or as DNA extracted from either sample type. Only one count was recorded for this clone. The antigen it recognizes is unknown. No per-base quality is available; no much larger clone lies one base away. Other DNA sequences in the same sample also yield this CDR3.

The material sequenced was peripheral blood. The receptor was isolated from a human donor in a cohort sampled during active COVID-19. In this chain, TRBV11-2 is recombined with TRBJ2-7; TRBD1 agrees with 7 junctional bases. In nucleotide form, the sequence is TGTGCCAGCAGCTTAGATTCAGGGGGCGAGCAGTACTTC. Its protein is CASSLDSGGEQYF.